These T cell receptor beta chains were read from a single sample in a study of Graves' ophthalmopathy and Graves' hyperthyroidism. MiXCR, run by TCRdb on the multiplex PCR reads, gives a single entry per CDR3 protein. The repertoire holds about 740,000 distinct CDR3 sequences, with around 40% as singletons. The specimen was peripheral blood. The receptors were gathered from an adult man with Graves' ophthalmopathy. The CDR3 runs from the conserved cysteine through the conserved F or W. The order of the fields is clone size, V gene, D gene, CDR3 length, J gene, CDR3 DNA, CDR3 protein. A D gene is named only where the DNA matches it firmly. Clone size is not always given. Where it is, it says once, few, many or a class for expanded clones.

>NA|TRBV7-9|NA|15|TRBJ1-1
TGTGCCAGCAGCCCACGCGGCAGGGTCGGCACTGAAACTTTCTTT
CASSPRGRVGTETFF
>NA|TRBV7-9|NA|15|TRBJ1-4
TGTGCCAGCAGCTTAATTGACGGGAGGTATAAAAAACTGTTTTTT
CASSLIDGRYKKLFF
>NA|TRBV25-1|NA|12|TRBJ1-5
TGTGCCAGCACTTGGAGCAATCAGCCCCAGCATTTT
CASTWSNQPQHF
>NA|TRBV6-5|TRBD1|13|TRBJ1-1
TGTGCCAGCAGGTCCAGGGGGAGTACTGAAGCTTTCTTT
CASRSRGSTEAFF
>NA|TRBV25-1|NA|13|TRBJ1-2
TGTGCCAGCATTTCTGGGTCCGACTATGGCTACACCTTC
CASISGSDYGYTF
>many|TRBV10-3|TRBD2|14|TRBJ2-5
TGTGCCATCAGTGAGGAGCGGGGGGGTGAGACCCAGTACTTC
CAISEERGGETQYF
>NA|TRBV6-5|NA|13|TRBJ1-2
TGTGCCAGCATCCCGCAGGGCAACTATGGCTACACCTTC
CASIPQGNYGYTF
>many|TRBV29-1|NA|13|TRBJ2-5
TGCAGCGTTGTGGTGGGAGCCCAAGAGACCCAGTACTTC
CSVVVGAQETQYF
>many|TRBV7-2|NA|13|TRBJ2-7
TGTGCCAGCACGGAAAACAGGGAAGGTCGGCCGTACTTC
CASTENREGRPYF
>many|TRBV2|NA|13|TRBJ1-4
TGTGCCAGCACCTTGACAGGCGGTGAAAAACTGTTTTTT
CASTLTGGEKLFF
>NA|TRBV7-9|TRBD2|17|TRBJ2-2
TGTGCCAGCAGCTTAGCGGCTAGCGGATGGAACACCGGGGAGCTGTTTTTT
CASSLAASGWNTGELFF
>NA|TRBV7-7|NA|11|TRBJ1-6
TGTGCTAGCGACTTCAATTCACCCCTCCACTTT
CASDFNSPLHF
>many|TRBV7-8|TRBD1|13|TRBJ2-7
TGTGCCAGCAGCTGGGACAGGCGCTACGAGCAGTACTTC
CASSWDRRYEQYF
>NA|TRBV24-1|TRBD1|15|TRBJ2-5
TGTGCCAGCAGTTTAAGGGACAGGAGGAGGGAGACCCAGTACTTC
CASSLRDRRRETQYF
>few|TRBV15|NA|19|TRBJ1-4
TGTGCCACCAGCAGGGACCGTCGGGGGGCGATTACAACTAATGAAAAACTGTTTTTT
CATSRDRRGAITTNEKLFF
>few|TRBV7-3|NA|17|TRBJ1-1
TGTGCCAGCAGCTACGACAGGACGGAATCAGGGAATACTGAAGCTTTCTTT
CASSYDRTESGNTEAFF